This TCR beta chain was found in a study of blood T cell repertoires in COVID-19. Study details: Acute and convalescent COVID-19 samples came from the United States, Italy and Spain.

In this sample, this clone turned up once. The CDR3 is made up of 17 amino acids. CDR1 SGHAT and CDR2 FQNNGV come from the germline V gene. V was pared by 1 base and J by 5 bases, with 9 bases of the junction left unmatched. Original analysis: Scientists estimated how many nucleated cells there were by amplifying reference gene primers. The data were produced by immunoSEQ multiplex PCR, yet TCRdb's version contains in-frame clones alone and is incomplete. That table furnishes V, J and clone size, whereas the DNA furnished D and trimming. The sample lists about 250,000 clones; 81% were seen once. Sequenced sample: peripheral blood. V gene TRBV11-2 combines with J gene TRBJ2-5; 11 positions match TRBD2. This sequence originates from a woman of 80 years or more with acute or convalescent COVID-19. The CDR3 sequence: CASSLGVTSGVRETQYF. CDR3 bases: TGTGCCAGCAGCTTAGGGGTGACTAGCGGGGTTCGGGAGACCCAGTACTTC.